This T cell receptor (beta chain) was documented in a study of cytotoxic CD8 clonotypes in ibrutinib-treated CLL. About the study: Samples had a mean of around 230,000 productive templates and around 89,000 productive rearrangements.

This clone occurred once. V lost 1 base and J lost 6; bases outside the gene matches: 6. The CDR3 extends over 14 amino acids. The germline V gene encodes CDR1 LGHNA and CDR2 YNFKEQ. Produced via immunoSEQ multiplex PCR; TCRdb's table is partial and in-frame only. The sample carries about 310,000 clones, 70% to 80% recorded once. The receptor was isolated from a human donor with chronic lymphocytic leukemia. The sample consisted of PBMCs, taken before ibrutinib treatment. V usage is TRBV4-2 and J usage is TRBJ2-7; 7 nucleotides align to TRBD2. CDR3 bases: TGTGCCAGCAGCCAAGTTTCTTCTAGCGGCGAGCAGTACTTC. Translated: CASSQVSSSGEQYF.